Below are 13 T cell receptor beta chains sequenced from a single sample in a study of T cell repertoires in cytomegalovirus infection. TCRdb reprocessed the reads with MiXCR, giving one entry per CDR3 protein. The sample has approximately 730,000 distinct CDR3 sequences, roughly 33% seen once; the top ten hold roughly 18%. These receptors lack a known antigen. The sequences come from cultured PBMCs, collected from culture after CMV antigen stimulation. All receptors come from a human donor in good health (CMV status not recorded). Some clones in this sample may be carry-over from other donors' samples.

The rearrangement links TRBV20-1 to TRBJ2-1; D not certain. Per the germline V gene, CDR1 is DFQATT and CDR2 is SNEGSKA (reference sequence). CDR3 length equals 12 residues. Trimming took 1 base from V and 5 from J, leaving 6 bases between them. The CDR3 sequence: CSARVFHNEQFF. The CDR3 DNA is TGCAGTGCTAGAGTCTTTCACAATGAGCAGTTCTTC.

This clonotype appeared once. The chain has TRBV19 and TRBJ2-1, with 9 positions matching TRBD1. Per the germline V gene, CDR1 is LNHDA and CDR2 is SQIVND (reference sequence). The CDR3 covers 15 residues. With 6 bases clipped from V and 8 bases from J, the junction kept 11 bases outside the gene matches. This CDR3 is CASSTTGGAVHEQFF. Here the CDR3 DNA reads TGTGCCAGTAGCACTACAGGGGGCGCCGTTCATGAGCAGTTCTTC.

V gene TRBV12-3 or TRBV12-4 combines with J gene TRBJ1-3; 8 bases align to TRBD1. The CDR3 has 15 amino acids. V trimming: 4 bases; J trimming: 0 bases; junction bases outside the gene matches: 2. CDR3 sequence: CASSSGQASGNTIYF. DNA of the CDR3: TGTGCCAGCAGTTCGGGACAGGCCTCTGGAAACACCATATATTTT.

This clonotype was counted a few times. The chain is built from TRBV7-2 and TRBJ2-1, with 8 nucleotides matching TRBD2. CDR1 and CDR2 from the germline V gene are SGHTA and FQGNSA. With 6 bases clipped from V and 0 bases from J, the junction kept 7 bases outside the gene matches. The CDR3 covers 16 residues. CDR3 sequence: CASRPTSASSYNEQFF. DNA for the CDR3: TGTGCCAGCAGGCCGACTAGCGCGAGCTCCTACAATGAGCAGTTCTTC.

This clonotype appeared a few times. This chain links TRBV6-1 with TRBJ2-2, with D hard to call. The germline V and J ends were trimmed by 0 bases and 6 bases, with 8 bases remaining between them. This CDR3 has 14 residues. The germline V gene encodes CDR1 MNHNS and CDR2 SASEGT. The CDR3 loop reads CASSEADRAGELFF. DNA of the CDR3: TGTGCCAGCAGTGAAGCTGATAGGGCCGGGGAGCTGTTTTTT.

This clonotype was seen only once. This rearrangement joins TRBV5-4 to TRBJ1-1; TRBD1 matches 10 bases. The CDR3 loop spans 15 amino acids. The germline V gene has CDR1 SGHNT and CDR2 YYREEE (reference sequence). V dropped 5 bases and J dropped 1; count of bases not matched to a gene: 5. CDR3 DNA sequence: TGTGCCAGCAGACCCTGGACAGGGGGGAACACTGAAGCTTTCTTT. This gives the protein CASRPWTGGNTEAFF. Using reference TRBV5-4 and TRBJ1-1 for the parts outside the CDR3, the full variable domain is ETGVTQSPTHLIKTRGQQVTLRCSSQSGHNTVSWYQQALGQGPQFIFQYYREEENGRGNFPPRFSGLQFPNYSSELNVNALELDDSALYLCASRPWTGGNTEAFFGQGTRLTVV.

This clonotype has more than one count but fewer than ten. The chain has TRBV30 and TRBJ1-5, with 8 bases that match TRBD1. Trimming removed 1 base from V and 0 bases from J; junction bases left unmatched: 8. The V gene's germline CDR1 is GTSNPN and CDR2 SVGIG (reference sequence). The CDR3 covers 17 residues. The CDR3 sequence is CAWSGGQELYSNQPQHF. CDR3 sequence (DNA): TGTGCCTGGAGTGGGGGACAGGAGCTTTATAGCAATCAGCCCCAGCATTTT.

This clonotype was seen many times. The rearrangement links TRBV7-8 to TRBJ1-1; TRBD1 might be the D (5 bases). The CDR3 has 14 residues. The germline V and J ends were trimmed by 0 bases and 8 bases, with 13 bases remaining between them. Looked up from germline, CDR1 is SGHVS and CDR2 is FQNEAQ. The CDR3: CASSLADPGAEAFF. CDR3 DNA: TGTGCCAGCAGCTTAGCGGACCCCGGGGCGGAAGCTTTCTTT. Based on the CDR3 plus reference TRBV7-8 and TRBJ1-1, the full variable domain is GAGVSQSPRYKVAKRGQDVALRCDPISGHVSLFWYQQALGQGPEFLTYFQNEAQLDKSGLPSDRFFAERPEGSVSTLKIQRTQQEDSAVYLCASSLADPGAEAFFGQGTRLTVV.

This clonotype came up many times. The V and J genes are TRBV7-2 and TRBJ1-1; 8 bases align to TRBD1. Germline CDR1 reads SGHTA; CDR2 reads FQGNSA. V lost 5 bases to trimming and J lost 5 bases; unmatched junction nucleotides: 13. The CDR3 length is 16 residues. CDR3 in amino acids: CASSPGQGPLGTEAFF. In DNA form, the CDR3 reads TGTGCCAGCAGCCCCGGACAGGGCCCCCTTGGAACTGAAGCTTTCTTT.

The chain joins TRBV11-2 to TRBJ2-1, with 7 bases that match TRBD2. The CDR3 is made up of 16 amino acids. Per germline, CDR1 SGHAT and CDR2 FQNNGV. Losses at the gene ends were 3 bases for V and 7 bases for J; bases not matched to a gene: 12. The CDR3 DNA reads TGTGCCAGCAGCTTCCTCGGGGGGAGGGCCGCGAATGAGCAGTTCTTC. This translates into CASSFLGGRAANEQFF.

The V gene is TRBV12-3 or TRBV12-4, the J gene TRBJ2-1; the D gene is possibly TRBD2 (6 bases). V lost 10 bases and J 2 bases, leaving 12 bases between the germline ends. This CDR3 contains 13 residues. CDR3 nucleotide sequence: TGTGCCACGACTAGGCCTACCTACAATGAGCAGTTCTTC. This translates into CATTRPTYNEQFF.

The chain joins TRBV11-2 to TRBJ2-2; the D gene is possibly TRBD2 (5 bases). The CDR3 runs 16 residues. The germline CDR1 and CDR2 sequences are SGHAT and FQNNGV. Between the trimmed V and J ends, which lost 5 bases and 9 bases, there was a span of 22 bases. The CDR3 DNA reads as TGTGCCAGCAGCGCGACCCGGGGTCGGGAATGGAGGGAGCTGTTTTTT. It translates to CASSATRGREWRELFF.

This clonotype came up a few times. CDR3 nucleotides: TGTGCCAGCAGTTACCAGGGAAGCGAGCAGTACTTC. Translating it yields CASSYQGSEQYF. This chain uses TRBV6-6 with TRBJ2-7; maybe TRBD1 (5 bases). This CDR3 is built from 12 residues. V shed 2 bases and J shed 6 bases, with 8 bases lying between them. Germline V gene lookup returns CDR1 MNHNY and CDR2 SVGAGI (reference sequence).